This T cell receptor beta chain was sequenced during a study of blood T cell repertoires in COVID-19. At the level of the study: Samples taken during acute and convalescent COVID-19 were collected in the United States, Italy and Spain.

The table came from immunoSEQ multiplex PCR; TCRdb's copy has only in-frame clones and leaves some out. The table lists fewer than 350,000 clones, approximately 91% of them singletons. V gave up 1 base and J gave up 5 bases; unmatched junction bases: 2. This CDR3 spans 14 amino acids. Per the germline V gene, CDR1 is SGHTA and CDR2 is FQGNSA. The sequencing sample was made of PBMCs or T cells enriched from blood (not recorded which). This receptor was taken from a middle-aged woman who had recovered from COVID-19. The chain is built from TRBV7-2 and TRBJ2-1, with TRBD2 matching over 7 bases. The CDR3 DNA follows: TGTGCCAGCAGCTTAGGAGCGGGGCACAATGAGCAGTTCTTC. It specifies CASSLGAGHNEQFF.